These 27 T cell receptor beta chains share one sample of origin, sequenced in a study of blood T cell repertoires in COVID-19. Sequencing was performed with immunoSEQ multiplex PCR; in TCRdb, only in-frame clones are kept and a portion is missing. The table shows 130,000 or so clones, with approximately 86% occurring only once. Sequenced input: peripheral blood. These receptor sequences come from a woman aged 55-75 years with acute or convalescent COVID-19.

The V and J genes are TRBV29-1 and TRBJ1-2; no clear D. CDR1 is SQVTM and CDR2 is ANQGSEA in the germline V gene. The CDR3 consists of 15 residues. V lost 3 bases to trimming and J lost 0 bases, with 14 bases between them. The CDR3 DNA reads TGCAGCGTTGATGATGTGGGAGCAGCTAACTATGGCTACACCTTC. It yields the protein CSVDDVGAANYGYTF.

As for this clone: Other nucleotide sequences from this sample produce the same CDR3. The CDR3 coding sequence is TGTGCCAGCAGTTGGACAGGGGGCCAGCCCCAGCATTTT. This gives the protein CASSWTGGQPQHF. The V call is TRBV6-2 or TRBV6-3, the J call TRBJ1-5; 11 bases are shared with TRBD1. The CDR3 has 13 amino acids. V shed 4 bases, J shed 7 bases, and the junction held 0 bases outside the gene matches. Germline V gene data show CDR1 as MNHEY and CDR2 as SVGEGT.

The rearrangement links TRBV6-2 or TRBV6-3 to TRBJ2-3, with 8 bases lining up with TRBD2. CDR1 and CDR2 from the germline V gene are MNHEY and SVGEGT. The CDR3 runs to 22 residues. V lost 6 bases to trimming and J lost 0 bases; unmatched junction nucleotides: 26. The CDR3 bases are TGTGCCAGCAGCCGCCCCACCCGATCCGCGGGGGGCCATTTGATTAGCACAGATACGCAGTATTTT. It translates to CASSRPTRSAGGHLISTDTQYF.

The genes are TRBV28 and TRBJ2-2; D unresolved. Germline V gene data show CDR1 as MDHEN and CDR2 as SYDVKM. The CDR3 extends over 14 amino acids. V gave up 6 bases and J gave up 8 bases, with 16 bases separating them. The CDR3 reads CASRRQRREGELFF. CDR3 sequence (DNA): TGTGCCAGCAGGCGCCAGCGACGTGAGGGGGAGCTGTTTTTT.

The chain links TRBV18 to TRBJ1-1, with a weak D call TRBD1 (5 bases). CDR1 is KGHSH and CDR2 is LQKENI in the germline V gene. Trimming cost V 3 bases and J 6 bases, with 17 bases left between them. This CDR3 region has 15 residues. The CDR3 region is CASSPKRTLGPEAFF. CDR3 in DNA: TGTGCCAGCTCACCTAAAAGGACGTTGGGGCCTGAAGCTTTCTTT.

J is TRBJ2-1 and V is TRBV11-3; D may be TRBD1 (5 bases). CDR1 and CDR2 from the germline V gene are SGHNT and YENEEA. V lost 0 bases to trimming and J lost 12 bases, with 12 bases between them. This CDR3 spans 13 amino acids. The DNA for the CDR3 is TGTGCCAGCAGCTTAGAAGGGGCTTACGGGCAGTTCTTC. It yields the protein CASSLEGAYGQFF.

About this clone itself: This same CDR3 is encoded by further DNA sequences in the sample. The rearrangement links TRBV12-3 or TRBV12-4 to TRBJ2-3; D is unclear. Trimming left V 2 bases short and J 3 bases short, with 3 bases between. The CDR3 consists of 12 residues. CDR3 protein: CASSLSTDTQYF. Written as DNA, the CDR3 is TGTGCCAGCAGTTTATCGACAGATACGCAGTATTTT.

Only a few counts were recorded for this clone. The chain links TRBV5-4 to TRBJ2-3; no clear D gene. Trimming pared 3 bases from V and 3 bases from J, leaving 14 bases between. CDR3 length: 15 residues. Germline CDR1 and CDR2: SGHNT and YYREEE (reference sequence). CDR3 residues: CASSSPYSLTDTQYF. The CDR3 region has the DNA TGTGCCAGCAGCTCCCCCTACAGCTTAACAGATACGCAGTATTTT.

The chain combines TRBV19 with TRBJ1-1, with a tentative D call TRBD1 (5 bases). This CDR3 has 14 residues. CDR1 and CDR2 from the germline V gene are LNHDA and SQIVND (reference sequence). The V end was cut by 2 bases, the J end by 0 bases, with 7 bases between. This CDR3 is CASSIQGMNTEAFF. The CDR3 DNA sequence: TGTGCCAGTAGTATACAGGGAATGAACACTGAAGCTTTCTTT.

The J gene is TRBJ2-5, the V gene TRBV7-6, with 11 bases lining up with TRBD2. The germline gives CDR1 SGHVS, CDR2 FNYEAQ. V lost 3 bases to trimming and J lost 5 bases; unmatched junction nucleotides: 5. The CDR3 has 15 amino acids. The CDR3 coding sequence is TGTGCCAGCAGCTTTAGCGGGGGGGCCGTGGAGACCCAGTACTTC. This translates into CASSFSGGAVETQYF.

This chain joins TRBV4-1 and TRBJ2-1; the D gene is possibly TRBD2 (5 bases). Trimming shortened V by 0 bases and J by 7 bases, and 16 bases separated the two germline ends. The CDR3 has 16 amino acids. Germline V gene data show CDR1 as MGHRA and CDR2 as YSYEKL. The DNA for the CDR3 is TGCGCCAGCAGCCAAGACTTGACTCCCTCGGGGAATGAGCAGTTCTTC. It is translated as CASSQDLTPSGNEQFF.

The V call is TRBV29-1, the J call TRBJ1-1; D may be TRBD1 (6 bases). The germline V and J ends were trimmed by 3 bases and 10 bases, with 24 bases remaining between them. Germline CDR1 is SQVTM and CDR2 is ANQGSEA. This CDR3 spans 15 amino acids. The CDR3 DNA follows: TGCAGCGTTGAGGATCCTCACAGGGATTATCAGGGAGCTTTCTTT. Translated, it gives CSVEDPHRDYQGAFF.

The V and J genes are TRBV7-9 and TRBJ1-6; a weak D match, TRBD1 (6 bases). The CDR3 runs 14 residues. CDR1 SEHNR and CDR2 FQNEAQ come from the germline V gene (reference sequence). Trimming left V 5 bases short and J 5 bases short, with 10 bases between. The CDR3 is CASSLWTDNSPLHF. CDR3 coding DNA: TGTGCCAGCAGCCTCTGGACAGATAATTCACCCCTCCACTTT. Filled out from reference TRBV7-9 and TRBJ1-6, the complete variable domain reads DTGVSQNPRHKITKRGQNVTFRCDPISEHNRLYWYRQTLGQGPEFLTYFQNEAQLEKSRLLSDRFSAERPKGSFSTLEIQRTEQGDSAMYLCASSLWTDNSPLHFGNGTRLTVT.

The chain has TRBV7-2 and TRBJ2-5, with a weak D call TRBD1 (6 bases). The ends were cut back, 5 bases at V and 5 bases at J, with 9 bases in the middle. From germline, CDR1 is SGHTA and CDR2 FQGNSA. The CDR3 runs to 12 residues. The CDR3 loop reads CASSQGWETQYF. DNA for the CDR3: TGTGCCAGCAGCCAGGGGTGGGAGACCCAGTACTTC.

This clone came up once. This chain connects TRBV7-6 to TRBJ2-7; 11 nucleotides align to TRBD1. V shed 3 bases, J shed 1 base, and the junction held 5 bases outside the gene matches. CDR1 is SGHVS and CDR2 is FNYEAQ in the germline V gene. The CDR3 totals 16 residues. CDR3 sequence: CASSLGQGGSSYEQYF. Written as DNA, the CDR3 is TGTGCCAGCAGCTTGGGACAGGGGGGGTCTTCCTACGAGCAGTACTTC.

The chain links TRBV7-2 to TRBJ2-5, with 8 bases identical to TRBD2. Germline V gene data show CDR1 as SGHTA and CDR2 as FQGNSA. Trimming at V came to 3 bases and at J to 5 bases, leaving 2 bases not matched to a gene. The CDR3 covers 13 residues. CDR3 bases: TGTGCCAGCAGCTTGACTAGCGCTGAGACCCAGTACTTC. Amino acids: CASSLTSAETQYF. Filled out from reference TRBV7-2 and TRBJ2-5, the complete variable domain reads GAGVSQSPSNKVTEKGKDVELRCDPISGHTALYWYRQSLGQGLEFLIYFQGNSAPDKSGLPSDRFSAERTGGSVSTLTIQRTQQEDSAVYLCASSLTSAETQYFGPGTRLLVL.

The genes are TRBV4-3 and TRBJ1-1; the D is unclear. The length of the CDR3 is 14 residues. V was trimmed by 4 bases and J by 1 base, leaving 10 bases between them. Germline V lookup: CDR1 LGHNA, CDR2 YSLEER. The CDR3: CASSLGIRNTEAFF. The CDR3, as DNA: TGCGCCAGCAGCCTCGGTATTCGGAACACTGAAGCTTTCTTT.

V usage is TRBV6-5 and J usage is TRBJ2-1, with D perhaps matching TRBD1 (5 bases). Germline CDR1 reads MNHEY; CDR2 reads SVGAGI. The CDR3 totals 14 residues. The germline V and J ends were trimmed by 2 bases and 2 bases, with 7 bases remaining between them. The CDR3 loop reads CASSYRGPYNEQFF. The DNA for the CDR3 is TGTGCCAGCAGTTACAGGGGTCCCTACAATGAGCAGTTCTTC.

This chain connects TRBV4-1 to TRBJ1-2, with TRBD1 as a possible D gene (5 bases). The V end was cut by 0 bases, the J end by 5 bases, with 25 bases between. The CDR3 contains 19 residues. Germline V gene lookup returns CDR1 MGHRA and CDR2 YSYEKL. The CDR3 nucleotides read TGCGCCAGCAGCCAAGACGGGGGTGAAGGGGTGCTGGTACCTTATGGCTACACCTTC. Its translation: CASSQDGGEGVLVPYGYTF.

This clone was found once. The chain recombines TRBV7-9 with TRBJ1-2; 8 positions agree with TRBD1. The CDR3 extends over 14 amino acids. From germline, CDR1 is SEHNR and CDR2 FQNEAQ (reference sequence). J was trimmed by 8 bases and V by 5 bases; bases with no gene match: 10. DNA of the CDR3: TGTGCCAGCAGCGCTCACTGGACAGGGCGAGGCTACACCTTC. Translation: CASSAHWTGRGYTF.

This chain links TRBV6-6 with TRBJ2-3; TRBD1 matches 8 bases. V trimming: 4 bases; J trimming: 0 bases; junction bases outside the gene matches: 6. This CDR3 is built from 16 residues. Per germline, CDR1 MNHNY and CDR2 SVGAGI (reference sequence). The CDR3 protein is CASSSWDRTSTDTQYF. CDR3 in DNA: TGTGCCAGCAGTTCCTGGGACAGGACTAGCACAGATACGCAGTATTTT.

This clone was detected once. The CDR3: CASSQEDREDEKLFF. The DNA for the CDR3 is TGTGCCAGCAGCCAAGAGGACAGGGAGGATGAAAAACTGTTTTTT. V is TRBV3-1 (or the pseudogene TRBV3-2) and J is TRBJ1-4; 8 positions agree with TRBD1. V shed 0 bases and J 6 bases; nucleotides not matched to a gene: 3. CDR1 is LGHDT and CDR2 is YNNKEL in the germline V gene (reference sequence). The CDR3 has 15 amino acids.

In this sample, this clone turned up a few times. The CDR3 coding sequence is TGTGCCAGCAGCCACGGGCTACAGGGGTTCTTCTATGGCTACACCTTC. Translated: CASSHGLQGFFYGYTF. V and J are TRBV6-2 or TRBV6-3 and TRBJ1-2; 7 bases fit TRBD1. The CDR3 is 16 amino acids. Germline loops: CDR1 MNHEY, CDR2 SVGEGT. The junction had 14 bases not matched to a gene; V was cut back by 6 bases and J by 4 bases.

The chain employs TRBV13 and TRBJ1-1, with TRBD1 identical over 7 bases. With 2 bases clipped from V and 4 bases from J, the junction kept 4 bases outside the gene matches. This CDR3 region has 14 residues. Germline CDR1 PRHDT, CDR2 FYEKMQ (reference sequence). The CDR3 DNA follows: TGTGCCAGCAGCTTATACCCAGGGGGCACTGAAGCTTTCTTT. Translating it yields CASSLYPGGTEAFF. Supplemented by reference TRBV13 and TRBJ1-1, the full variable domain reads AAGVIQSPRHLIKEKRETATLKCYPIPRHDTVYWYQQGPGQDPQFLISFYEKMQSDKGSIPDRFSAQQFSDYHSELNMSSLELGDSALYFCASSLYPGGTEAFFGQGTRLTVV.

CDR3 sequence: CAWSPGLAYEQYF. The CDR3 DNA sequence: TGTGCCTGGAGTCCGGGACTAGCCTACGAGCAGTACTTC. This sequence joins TRBV30 and TRBJ2-7, with 8 bases that match TRBD2. Trimming at V came to 2 bases and at J to 2 bases, leaving 2 bases not matched to a gene. The CDR3 length is 13 residues. Germline assignment: CDR1 GTSNPN and CDR2 SVGIG (reference sequence). Filled out from reference TRBV30 and TRBJ2-7, the complete variable domain reads SQTIHQWPATLVQPVGSPLSLECTVEGTSNPNLYWYRQAAGRGLQLLFYSVGIGQISSEVPQNLSASRPQDRQFILSSKKLLLSDSGFYLCAWSPGLAYEQYFGPGTRLTVT.

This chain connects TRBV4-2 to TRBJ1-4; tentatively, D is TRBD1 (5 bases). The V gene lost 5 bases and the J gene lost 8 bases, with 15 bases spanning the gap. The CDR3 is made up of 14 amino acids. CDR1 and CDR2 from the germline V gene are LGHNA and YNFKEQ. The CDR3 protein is CASSGGAGSEKLFF. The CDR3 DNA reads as TGTGCCAGCAGCGGCGGGGCAGGGTCCGAAAAACTGTTTTTT.

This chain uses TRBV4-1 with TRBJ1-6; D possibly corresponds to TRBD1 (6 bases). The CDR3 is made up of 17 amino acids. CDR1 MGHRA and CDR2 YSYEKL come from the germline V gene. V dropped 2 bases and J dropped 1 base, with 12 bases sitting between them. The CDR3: CASSQPTGGSYNSPLHF. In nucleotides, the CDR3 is TGCGCCAGCAGCCAACCGACAGGTGGATCCTATAATTCACCCCTCCACTTT.